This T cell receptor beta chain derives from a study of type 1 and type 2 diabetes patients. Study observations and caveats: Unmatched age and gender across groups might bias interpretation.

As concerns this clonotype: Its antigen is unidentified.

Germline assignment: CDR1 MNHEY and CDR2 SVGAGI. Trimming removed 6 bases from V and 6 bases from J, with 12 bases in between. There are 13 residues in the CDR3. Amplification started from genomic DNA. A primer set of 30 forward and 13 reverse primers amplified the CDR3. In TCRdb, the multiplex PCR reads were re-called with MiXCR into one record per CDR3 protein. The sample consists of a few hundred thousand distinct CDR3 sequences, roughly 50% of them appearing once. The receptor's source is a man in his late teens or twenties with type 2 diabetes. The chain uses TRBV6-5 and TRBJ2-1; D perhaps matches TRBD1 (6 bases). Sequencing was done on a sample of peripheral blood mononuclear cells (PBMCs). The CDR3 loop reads CASSNLGGNEQFF. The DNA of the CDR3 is TGTGCCAGCAGCAATCTAGGGGGCAATGAGCAGTTCTTC.